One and the same sample provided the 3 T cell receptor beta chains below, sequenced in a study of post-analysis software for immune sequencing data (dated by TCRdb to the mid-2010s). What the work shows at the level of the full study, not this receptor alone: Roughly 5 TRBV segments, including TRBV5-6, TRBV5-1 and TRBV20-1, were significantly more frequent in patients than controls.

Their target antigens are unknown. The receptor library was made with PCR. The sequencing machine was an Illumina HiSeq 2500. To reduce PCR and sequencing biases, unique molecular identifiers were built into the TCR beta cDNA libraries. TCRdb trimmed public reads at Q25 via fastp, called clones via MiXCR and kept in-frame beta chains. Each record represents a unique CDR3 protein, reported with the most common genes and DNA among its rows. Across this sample there are approximately 440,000 distinct CDR3 sequences, with under 55% seen only once. Around an eighth of the sample belongs to the ten largest clones. Sequenced input: blood. These receptors were obtained from a girl aged 10 to 17 with multiple sclerosis.

This clonotype was detected only a few times. The chain has TRBV5-1 and TRBJ2-3, with D possibly matching TRBD2 (6 bases). V lost 4 bases to trimming and J lost 2 bases, with 20 bases between them. Germline lookup yields CDR1 SGHRS and CDR2 YFSETQ. The CDR3 sequence is 17 residues long. CDR3 DNA: TGCGCCAGCAGCCCGGGAAGGGGCGGGATAGTCACAGATACGCAGTATTTT. This encodes CASSPGRGGIVTDTQYF.

The genes are TRBV2 and TRBJ2-1, with a possible D match to TRBD2 (6 bases). The length of the CDR3 is 15 residues. Trimming cost V 4 bases and J 3 bases, with 13 bases left between them. From germline, CDR1 is SNHLY and CDR2 FYNNEI. CDR3 bases: TGTGCCAGCAGTGTGCAGGGCGGGATCTACAATGAGCAGTTCTTC. It translates to CASSVQGGIYNEQFF.

This clonotype was observed a few times. V gene TRBV23-1 combines with J gene TRBJ2-7, with 7 positions matching TRBD1. TRBV23-1 qualifies as an ORF whose function is uncertain. V gave up 2 bases and J gave up 3 bases; unmatched junction bases: 10. The CDR3 spans 16 residues. CDR3 loop: CASSQVTGTDFYEQYF. In DNA, the CDR3 is TGCGCCAGCAGTCAAGTTACCGGGACAGACTTCTACGAGCAGTACTTC.